Described below is a single T cell receptor (beta chain) sequence and its context. Produced via immunoSEQ multiplex PCR; TCRdb's table is partial and in-frame only. The sample consists of just over 300,000 clones, about 88% of them appearing once. Each recovered donor of Cohort 3 presented with two negative PCRs, clearance, or symptom resolution. The sample is drawn from a study of blood T cell repertoires in COVID-19. The CDR3 runs to 16 residues. V shed 0 bases and J 5 bases; nucleotides not matched to a gene: 8. The V gene's germline CDR1 is SGHNT and CDR2 YYREEE (reference sequence). The chain has TRBV5-4 and TRBJ2-3; 8 nucleotides line up with TRBD2. Sequenced sample: PBMCs or T cells enriched from blood (not recorded which). The sequence derives from a middle-aged woman who had recovered from COVID-19. The CDR3: CASSLDVSGTVDTQYF. The DNA for the CDR3 is TGTGCCAGCAGCTTGGATGTTAGCGGGACTGTAGATACGCAGTATTTT.